These 32 T cell receptor beta chains were sequenced from one sample in a study of beta chain features in type 1 diabetes. Sequencing targeted expressed TCRB transcripts, as all isolated RNA had been reverse transcribed. The data were produced by immunoSEQ multiplex PCR, yet TCRdb's version contains in-frame clones alone and is incomplete. The table lists about 150,000 clones, 8.1% of them singletons. The sequenced material came from central memory CD4+ T cells from blood. Receptors originate from a man aged 18 to 29 in good health.

V gene TRBV28 combines with J gene TRBJ2-7; TRBD1 matches at 9 bases. Germline values: CDR1 MDHEN, CDR2 SYDVKM. With V trimmed by 6 bases and J by 7 bases, 16 bases remained unmatched. This CDR3 has 16 residues. DNA of the CDR3: TGTGCCAGCAGCCGGGGGTCGGGACAGGGATTCGGTGAGCAGTACTTC. Translation gives CASSRGSGQGFGEQYF.

In its sample, this clone was seen many times. The chain combines TRBV11-1 with TRBJ2-1; 7 bases map to TRBD1. The germline V gene has CDR1 SGHAT and CDR2 FQDESV (reference sequence). V was pared by 1 base and J by 3 bases, with 3 bases of the junction left unmatched. The CDR3 extends over 15 amino acids. The CDR3 loop reads CASSLGQGVYNEQFF. CDR3 coding DNA: TGTGCCAGCAGCTTAGGGCAGGGGGTCTACAATGAGCAGTTCTTC.

This clone was found a few times. The rearrangement links TRBV5-1 to TRBJ2-7; 7 positions agree with TRBD2. This CDR3 spans 15 amino acids. CDR1 and CDR2 from the germline V gene are SGHRS and YFSETQ. Unmatched junction bases numbered 10, after V lost 5 bases and J lost 2 bases. CDR3 coding DNA: TGCGCCAGCAGATCCGGGCTAGCGGACACCTACGAGCAGTACTTC. Translation gives CASRSGLADTYEQYF.

The rearrangement joins TRBV5-8 to TRBJ2-3; D may be TRBD1 (6 bases). The CDR3 is 15 residues long. V lost 3 bases to trimming and J lost 0 bases, with 11 bases between them. Looked up from germline, CDR1 is SGHTS and CDR2 is YDEGEE. This chain's CDR3 is CASSSWTESTDTQYF. In nucleotides, the CDR3 is TGTGCCAGCAGCTCCTGGACAGAGAGCACAGATACGCAGTATTTT.

The V gene is TRBV5-1, the J gene TRBJ2-2; 7 bases map to TRBD1. Germline V CDR1 and CDR2: SGHRS, YFSETQ. This CDR3 has 15 residues. J was trimmed by 6 bases and V by 2 bases; bases with no gene match: 7. CDR3: CASSFDRVKAGELFF. The CDR3 DNA sequence: TGCGCCAGCAGCTTTGACAGGGTTAAGGCCGGGGAGCTGTTTTTT.

This clone was recorded a few times. J is TRBJ2-1 and V is TRBV5-1; 7 bases agree with TRBD2. The CDR3 is made up of 16 amino acids. V shed 9 bases, J shed 2 bases, and the junction held 14 bases outside the gene matches. Per germline, CDR1 SGHRS and CDR2 YFSETQ. CDR3 sequence reads: CATRRFLAATYNEQFF. CDR3 DNA: TGCGCCACCAGAAGGTTCCTAGCGGCAACCTACAATGAGCAGTTCTTC.

This clone was seen a few times. The rearrangement joins TRBV6-5 to TRBJ1-4; D is unclear. Trimming cost V 2 bases and J 4 bases, with 5 bases left between them. Germline CDR1 is MNHEY and CDR2 is SVGAGI. The CDR3 spans 13 residues. CDR3 DNA sequence: TGTGCCAGCAGTTACATCGGTAATGAAAAACTGTTTTTT. It translates to CASSYIGNEKLFF.

The CDR3 sequence is CSARGQEFSYEQYF. Written as DNA, the CDR3 is TGCAGCGCCCGGGGACAGGAGTTTTCCTACGAGCAGTACTTC. The chain uses TRBV29-1 and TRBJ2-7, with 8 bases aligning to TRBD1. The V and J ends lost 7 bases and 1 base, in that order; junction bases with no gene match: 9. The CDR3 length is 14 residues. Germline V CDR1 and CDR2: SQVTM, ANQGSEA.

This clone has ten or more counts. This chain links TRBV30 with TRBJ2-1, with 10 bases identical to TRBD1. The length of the CDR3 is 16 residues. CDR1 is GTSNPN and CDR2 is SVGIG in the germline V gene (reference sequence). J lost 2 bases, V lost 0 bases, and 4 bases had no gene match. CDR3 coding DNA: TGTGCCTGGAGTGTATATGGGACAGGGGCCTACAATGAGCAGTTCTTC. Protein: CAWSVYGTGAYNEQFF.

This clone was seen at least ten times. The chain links TRBV7-2 to TRBJ2-7; a possible D gene is TRBD1 (6 bases). The CDR3 is 14 residues long. Germline V CDR1 and CDR2: SGHTA, FQGNSA. V was clipped by 1 base and J by 2 bases, with 9 bases between them. The CDR3 region has the DNA TGTGCCAGCAGCTTAGTTGAGGGGGCCTACGAGCAGTACTTC. This sequence encodes CASSLVEGAYEQYF.

The chain is built from TRBV29-1 and TRBJ1-1; D remains unclear. Germline V CDR1 and CDR2: SQVTM, ANQGSEA. This CDR3 contains 13 residues. V was cut by 7 bases and J by 4 bases, with 16 bases left in between. DNA for the CDR3: TGCAGCGCCCAACCGGCGGGTGGCACTGAAGCTTTCTTT. Amino acids: CSAQPAGGTEAFF. The full variable domain, in which reference TRBV29-1 and TRBJ1-1 provide the parts outside the CDR3, is SAVISQKPSRDICQRGTSLTIQCQVDSQVTMMFWYRQQPGQSLTLIATANQGSEATYESGFVIDKFPISRPNLTFSTLTVSNMSPEDSSIYLCSAQPAGGTEAFFGQGTRLTVV.

This clone has only a few counts. The V and J genes are TRBV7-2 and TRBJ2-7, with D tentatively TRBD1 (6 bases). Germline V CDR1 and CDR2: SGHTA, FQGNSA. The V end lost 10 bases, the J end lost 5 bases, and 18 bases lay between the germline ends. The CDR3 is made up of 13 amino acids. The CDR3 bases are TGTGCCACCCTATTCACAGGGACCGACGAGCAGTACTTC. Protein sequence: CATLFTGTDEQYF.

V and J are TRBV5-1 and TRBJ2-6; weak D call: TRBD1 (5 bases). The V gene lost 6 bases and the J gene lost 2 bases, with 15 bases spanning the gap. The CDR3 contains 16 residues. Germline V gene data show CDR1 as SGHRS and CDR2 as YFSETQ. This CDR3 is CASTRGGVAGANVLTF. CDR3 sequence (DNA): TGCGCCAGCACTAGGGGTGGTGTAGCTGGGGCCAACGTCCTGACTTTC.

This clone was counted between two and nine times. The chain joins TRBV5-1 to TRBJ2-1, with 10 bases matching TRBD2. Trimming at V came to 2 bases and at J to 0 bases, leaving 5 bases not matched to a gene. Germline V gene lookup returns CDR1 SGHRS and CDR2 YFSETQ. The CDR3 contains 17 residues. CDR3 coding DNA: TGCGCCAGCAGCTTCACAGCGGGGGGGACCTCCTACAATGAGCAGTTCTTC. It codes for CASSFTAGGTSYNEQFF.

This clone appeared many times. This chain uses TRBV15 with TRBJ2-7; 10 bases line up with TRBD2. CDR1 is LNHNV, CDR2 YYDKDF, per germline (reference sequence). The V gene end was trimmed by 0 bases and the J gene end by 1 base; junction bases not matched to a gene: 9. The CDR3 is 18 residues long. The CDR3 loop is CATSRDYLAGVMSYEQYF. The DNA for the CDR3 is TGTGCCACCAGCAGAGATTACCTAGCGGGGGTTATGTCCTACGAGCAGTACTTC.

In this sample, this clone turned up a few times. This rearrangement joins TRBV4-3 to TRBJ2-1; 11 bases align to TRBD2. V lost 5 bases to trimming and J lost 9 bases; unmatched junction nucleotides: 12. This CDR3 comprises 16 residues. The germline CDR1 and CDR2 sequences are LGHNA and YSLEER. CDR3: CASSKGATSGIGEQFF. The CDR3 DNA follows: TGCGCCAGCAGCAAAGGCGCGACTAGCGGGATCGGTGAGCAGTTCTTC.

This clone turned up a few times. The gene calls are TRBV28 and TRBJ2-5, with TRBD2 identical over 8 bases. The V and J ends lost 8 bases and 4 bases, in that order; junction bases with no gene match: 6. Germline assignment: CDR1 MDHEN and CDR2 SYDVKM. The CDR3 consists of 13 residues. The CDR3 sequence: CASVKRERETQYF. The CDR3, as DNA: TGTGCCAGCGTCAAGCGGGAGCGAGAGACCCAGTACTTC.

This clone was seen more than once but under ten times. The CDR3, as DNA: TGTGCCAGCAAAGGAGACGCGCTGAACACTGAAGCTTTCTTT. Its translation: CASKGDALNTEAFF. The chain joins TRBV7-2 to TRBJ1-1; the D is unclear. Germline CDR1 and CDR2: SGHTA and FQGNSA. V gave up 7 bases and J gave up 0 bases, with 12 bases separating them. CDR3 length: 14 residues.

This clone was observed a handful of times. The chain employs TRBV10-3 and TRBJ2-1; D might be TRBD1 (6 bases). V gave up 11 bases and J gave up 4 bases, with 21 bases separating them. Germline V gene data show CDR1 as ENHRY and CDR2 as SYGVKD. The CDR3 runs 15 residues. CDR3 sequence reads: CASLPGESWYNEQFF. CDR3 DNA: TGTGCCTCCCTCCCAGGGGAATCGTGGTACAATGAGCAGTTCTTC.

This clone was counted between two and nine times. The gene calls are TRBV4-2 and TRBJ2-7; 16 bases match TRBD2. Germline V gives CDR1 LGHNA, CDR2 YNFKEQ. Losses at the gene ends were 3 bases for V and 6 bases for J; bases not matched to a gene: 2. The CDR3 length is 15 residues. The CDR3 here is CASSHGTSGRGEQYF. CDR3 DNA sequence: TGTGCCAGCAGCCACGGGACTAGCGGGAGGGGCGAGCAGTACTTC.

In its sample, this clone was seen a few times. This chain links TRBV19 with TRBJ2-7; possibly TRBD1 for D (6 bases). From germline, CDR1 is LNHDA and CDR2 SQIVND (reference sequence). The CDR3 is made up of 14 amino acids. V lost 5 bases to trimming and J lost 3 bases, with 14 bases between them. In DNA form, the CDR3 reads TGTGCCAGTAGTCACATAGACAGGAGCTACGAGCAGTACTTC. Its protein product is CASSHIDRSYEQYF. Full variable domain (missing parts from reference TRBV19 and TRBJ2-7): DGGITQSPKYLFRKEGQNVTLSCEQNLNHDAMYWYRQDPGQGLRLIYYSQIVNDFQKGDIAEGYSVSREKKESFPLTVTSAQKNPTAFYLCASSHIDRSYEQYFGPGTRLTVT.

The chain links TRBV21-1 to TRBJ2-4; the listed D gene, TRBD1, was not tested against the DNA. TRBV21-1 is assigned pseudogene status. CDR3 length equals 16 residues. The CDR3 nucleotides are TGTGCCAGCAGCAAAAATTGCGGGTGGGGGCAAAACATTCAGTACTTC. As protein: CASSKNCGWGQNIQYF.

CDR3 region: CASSPTTGVVDEQFF. CDR3 in DNA: TGTGCCAGCTCACCAACTACAGGGGTCGTGGATGAGCAGTTCTTC. This chain connects TRBV18 to TRBJ2-1; 7 nucleotides align to TRBD1. The V gene's germline CDR1 is KGHSH and CDR2 LQKENI. Trimming took 2 bases from V and 8 from J; bases not matched to a gene: 9. The CDR3 runs to 15 residues.

CDR3 protein: CASSHQQGEAFF. The CDR3 nucleotides are TGTGCCAGCAGCCATCAACAGGGTGAAGCTTTCTTT. The rearrangement uses TRBV7-8 and TRBJ1-1; D perhaps matches TRBD1 (6 bases). This CDR3 has 12 residues. Germline V gives CDR1 SGHVS, CDR2 FQNEAQ. The V end was cut by 5 bases, the J end by 7 bases, with 11 bases between.

For this clone: The sample carries other DNA sequences with the same CDR3. This chain connects TRBV30 to TRBJ1-3; D unclear. The CDR3 is made up of 14 amino acids. Trimming took 0 bases from V and 0 from J, leaving 6 bases between them. CDR1 GTSNPN and CDR2 SVGIG come from the germline V gene (reference sequence). CDR3 bases: TGTGCCTGGAGTGTCCGGGGCTCTGGAAACACCATATATTTT. Amino acid sequence: CAWSVRGSGNTIYF.

The sample holds a few counts of this clone. V and J are TRBV7-2 and TRBJ1-2, with D possibly TRBD1 on 6 matching bases. Trimming took 5 bases from V and 4 from J, leaving 14 bases between them. This CDR3 is 14 amino acids long. CDR1 SGHTA and CDR2 FQGNSA come from the germline V gene. The CDR3 reads CASSPGQPVYGYTF. DNA for the CDR3: TGTGCCAGCAGCCCCGGACAGCCGGTCTATGGCTACACCTTC.

This rearrangement joins TRBV18 to TRBJ2-3, with 9 bases lining up with TRBD2. The germline gives CDR1 KGHSH, CDR2 LQKENI. The CDR3 covers 17 residues. V shed 3 bases, J shed 0 bases, and the junction held 7 bases outside the gene matches. CDR3 sequence (DNA): TGTGCCAGCTCACCGGCGACTAGCGGATCTAGCACAGATACGCAGTATTTT. It yields the protein CASSPATSGSSTDTQYF.

V usage is TRBV5-4 and J usage is TRBJ1-4; 9 bases align to TRBD1. V shed 4 bases and J 6 bases; nucleotides not matched to a gene: 4. The CDR3 length is 14 residues. The germline gives CDR1 SGHNT, CDR2 YYREEE (reference sequence). Here the CDR3 reads CASSPRTGDEKLFF. The CDR3 nucleotides are TGTGCCAGCAGCCCAAGGACAGGGGATGAAAAACTGTTTTTT.

This clone was seen at least ten times. The genes are TRBV5-1 and TRBJ2-7, with D possibly TRBD2 on 7 matching bases. The ends were cut back, 3 bases at V and 0 bases at J, with 16 bases in the middle. Germline V gene sequence: CDR1 SGHRS, CDR2 YFSETQ. The CDR3 spans 16 residues. Here the CDR3 reads CASSWTGGLSSYEQYF. Here the CDR3 DNA reads TGCGCCAGCAGCTGGACGGGGGGCTTAAGCTCCTACGAGCAGTACTTC.

In its sample, this clone was seen a few times. The chain combines TRBV21-1 with TRBJ2-6; the D call TRBD2 from the table was never checked on the DNA. TRBV21-1 is a recognized pseudogene. The CDR3 is 17 residues long. The DNA for the CDR3 is TGTGCCAGCAGCCCGACTAGCCCGGTTCGGGGGGCCAACGTCCTGACTTTC. It encodes CASSPTSPVRGANVLTF.

The chain combines TRBV6-6 with TRBJ2-5, with 11 nucleotides matching TRBD2. Losses at the gene ends were 2 bases for V and 3 bases for J; bases not matched to a gene: 2. The CDR3 consists of 15 residues. Germline-derived CDR1 and CDR2 are MNHNY and SVGAGI (reference sequence). The CDR3: CASSYGTSGKETQYF. The CDR3 nucleotides are TGTGCCAGCAGTTACGGGACTAGCGGTAAAGAGACCCAGTACTTC.

This clone has at least ten counts. The V gene is TRBV9, the J gene TRBJ2-3, with no clear D. This CDR3 spans 13 amino acids. Germline lookup yields CDR1 SGDLS and CDR2 YYNGEE. Trimming took off 4 bases at V and 4 bases at J, with 10 bases between the two ends. The CDR3 is CASSPLYSDTQYF. CDR3 DNA sequence: TGTGCCAGCAGCCCCTTGTATTCAGATACGCAGTATTTT.